This T cell receptor beta chain was recovered during a study of cytomegalovirus exposure and HLA in healthy donors. The wider study: The Caucasian-associated ancestry cluster held roughly 84% of over 350 genotyped donors.

In the PCR, 60 Vbeta and 13 Jbeta primers were used. The repertoire was sequenced with immunoSEQ multiplex PCR; TCRdb's copy has only in-frame clones and lacks some. In the table there are about 98,000 clones, 74% of which are singletons. CDR3 length: 16 residues. V was clipped by 3 bases and J by 2 bases; unmatched bases: 10. Looked up from germline, CDR1 is SGDLS and CDR2 is YYNGEE. Healthy individuals who donated bone marrow served as the donors. Note on this clone: What it binds is unknown.

Study-level results: In vitro, a few CMV-associated chains proved specific for CMV antigens. Several top significant clusters appeared, in a later analysis, to be linked to common viral pathogens.

This chain uses TRBV9 with TRBJ2-7, with 8 bases aligning to TRBD2. The sample comprised PBMCs. This sequence was found in a male donor in good health and CMV-seronegative. In DNA form, the CDR3 reads TGTGCCAGCAGCGGTTCTAGCGGGTTTCTTACCTACGAGCAGTACTTC. Translated, it gives CASSGSSGFLTYEQYF.